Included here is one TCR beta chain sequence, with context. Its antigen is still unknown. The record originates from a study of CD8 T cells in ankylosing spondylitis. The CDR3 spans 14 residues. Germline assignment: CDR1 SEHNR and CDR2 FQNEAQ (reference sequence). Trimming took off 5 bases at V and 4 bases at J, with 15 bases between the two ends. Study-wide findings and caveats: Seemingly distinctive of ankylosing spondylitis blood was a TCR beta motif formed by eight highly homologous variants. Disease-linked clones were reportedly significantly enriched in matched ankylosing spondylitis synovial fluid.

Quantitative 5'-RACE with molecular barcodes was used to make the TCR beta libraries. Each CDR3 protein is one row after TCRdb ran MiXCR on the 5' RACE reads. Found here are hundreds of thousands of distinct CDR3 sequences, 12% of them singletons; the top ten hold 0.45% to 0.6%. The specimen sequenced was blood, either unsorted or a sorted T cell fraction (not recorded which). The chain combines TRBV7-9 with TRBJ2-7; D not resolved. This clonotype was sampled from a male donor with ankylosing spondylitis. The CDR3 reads CASSPRSPWYEQYF. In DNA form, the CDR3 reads TGTGCCAGCAGCCCCCGGTCCCCGTGGTACGAGCAGTACTTC.